This T cell receptor (beta chain) was sequenced for a study of monozygotic twins with cystic fibrosis. Study summary: Roughly 2.8 micrograms of fragmented DNA underwent roughly 15 PCR cycles for library preparation. General study points: Co-twins had the most similar V usage for 13 of 16 pairs, J for 8. Clonality was generally low (median about 0.0097), higher in the most severe patients. Unrelated CF individuals shared fewer identical clonotypes than monozygotic CF twins.

Comment on this clone: What it binds is not known.

Assay used: immunoSEQ multiplex PCR; TCRdb lists only in-frame clones, some missing. The profile shows roughly 10,000 clones, roughly 97% of them singletons. The length of the CDR3 is 17 residues. The ends lost 3 bases at V and 8 bases at J; junction bases unmatched: 13. In germline, CDR1 is PRHDT, CDR2 FYEKMQ (reference sequence). The receptor was isolated from a boy aged 5 to 17 with cystic fibrosis. This chain joins TRBV13 and TRBJ1-2; TRBD1 matches 12 bases. The sample comprised blood. CDR3 loop: CASSFPGQGAGVEGYTF. The DNA for the CDR3 is TGTGCCAGCAGCTTTCCGGGACAGGGGGCAGGAGTGGAGGGCTACACCTTC.